This entry lists 14 T cell receptor beta chains sequenced from one sample in a study of T cell repertoires in cytomegalovirus infection. No antigen has been identified for these receptors. Each CDR3 protein gets one entry after TCRdb re-called the reads with MiXCR. The data show fewer than 900,000 distinct CDR3 sequences, 25% to 35% seen once. Sequenced here: cultured CD8+ T cells from PBMCs, sampled from culture after CMV antigen stimulation. These receptor sequences come from a human donor in good health (CMV status not recorded). Some clones in this sample may be carry-over from other donors' samples.

The V call is TRBV7-9, the J call TRBJ1-2; no clear D gene. V gave up 3 bases and J gave up 3 bases, with 11 bases separating them. The CDR3 spans 14 residues. CDR1 is SEHNR, CDR2 FQNEAQ, per germline (reference sequence). The CDR3: CASSFPGPDYGYTF. DNA of the CDR3: TGTGCCAGCAGCTTCCCCGGGCCGGACTATGGCTACACCTTC.

This clonotype was recorded at least ten times. The chain combines TRBV12-3 or TRBV12-4 with TRBJ1-1; no clear D. V shed 4 bases and J shed 2 bases, with 11 bases lying between them. The CDR3 extends over 14 amino acids. Here the CDR3 DNA reads TGTGCCAGCAGTTATGAAGCCAGCAACACTGAAGCTTTCTTT. This codes for CASSYEASNTEAFF.

This chain joins TRBV5-5 and TRBJ2-1, with D maybe TRBD2 (5 bases). V was pared by 4 bases and J by 6 bases, with 14 bases between. This CDR3 has 14 residues. CDR1 is SGHKS and CDR2 is YYEKEE in the germline V gene (reference sequence). In nucleotides, the CDR3 is TGTGCCAGCAGCGAAAGGACTCACTCCAATGAGCAGTTCTTC. Translating gives CASSERTHSNEQFF.

This clonotype has a handful of counts. The rearrangement joins TRBV10-3 to TRBJ2-1, with 9 bases matching TRBD1. Germline V gives CDR1 ENHRY, CDR2 SYGVKD. V trimming: 3 bases; J trimming: 2 bases; junction bases outside the gene matches: 11. The CDR3 runs 18 residues. In DNA, the CDR3 is TGTGCCATCAGTGATGAATATCTGGACAGGGGACCCTACAATGAGCAGTTCTTC. This codes for CAISDEYLDRGPYNEQFF.

This chain links TRBV4-1 with TRBJ1-2; D perhaps matches TRBD1 (5 bases). Germline-derived CDR1 and CDR2 are MGHRA and YSYEKL. This CDR3 spans 19 amino acids. The V end was cut by 4 bases, the J end by 3 bases, with 27 bases between. CDR3 DNA: TGCGCCAGCAGCCTATTACTCCAGGGTATATGGGGGAACGACTATGGCTACACCTTC. It translates to CASSLLLQGIWGNDYGYTF.

This clonotype was observed a handful of times. The rearrangement links TRBV7-8 to TRBJ1-1; tentative D call: TRBD1 (5 bases). The CDR3 has 14 residues. Trimming shortened V by 6 bases and J by 0 bases, and 11 bases separated the two germline ends. Germline V gene sequence: CDR1 SGHVS, CDR2 FQNEAQ. CDR3 protein: CASRLDRLNTEAFF. The CDR3 region has the DNA TGTGCCAGCAGACTCGACAGATTGAACACTGAAGCTTTCTTT.

This rearrangement joins TRBV7-9 to TRBJ1-5; no clear D. Germline assignment: CDR1 SEHNR and CDR2 FQNEAQ (reference sequence). Between the trimmed V and J ends, which lost 1 base and 5 bases, there was a span of 12 bases. The CDR3 has 15 residues. The DNA of the CDR3 is TGTGCCAGCAGCTTAGATCGTGGTTCTCATCAGCCCCAGCATTTT. Translated: CASSLDRGSHQPQHF.

This clonotype was counted between two and nine times. J is TRBJ1-3 and V is TRBV2; weak D call: TRBD1 (6 bases). The CDR3 contains 13 residues. Germline-derived CDR1 and CDR2 are SNHLY and FYNNEI. Trimming cost V 8 bases and J 4 bases, with 12 bases left between them. In DNA, the CDR3 is TGTGCCAGCGGGGACGGGGGCGGAAACACCATATATTTT. It yields the protein CASGDGGGNTIYF.

The chain couples TRBV27 to TRBJ1-1; D not certain. This CDR3 comprises 12 residues. Germline CDR1 MNHEY, CDR2 SMNVEV (reference sequence). Trimming cost V 7 bases and J 1 base, with 7 bases left between them. CDR3 sequence reads: CASKSQNTEAFF. The CDR3 DNA reads TGTGCCAGCAAGTCCCAGAACACTGAAGCTTTCTTT.

This clonotype came up a few times. The chain couples TRBV10-3 to TRBJ1-2; weak D call: TRBD1 (6 bases). V lost 0 bases to trimming and J lost 1 base, with 9 bases between them. CDR3 length: 15 amino acids. Germline V gene sequence: CDR1 ENHRY, CDR2 SYGVKD. Here the CDR3 DNA reads TGTGCCATCAGTGAGTCGCCAGGGGATAACTATGGCTACACCTTC. It is translated as CAISESPGDNYGYTF.

This chain joins TRBV27 and TRBJ2-7, with no clear D. Germline CDR1 reads MNHEY; CDR2 reads SMNVEV (reference sequence). This CDR3 is 13 amino acids long. Trimming left V 3 bases short and J 3 bases short, with 9 bases between. The CDR3 region is CASSFGPYYEQYF. CDR3 nucleotide sequence: TGTGCCAGCAGTTTTGGACCTTACTACGAGCAGTACTTC.

The chain has TRBV2 and TRBJ2-1, with D uncertain. This CDR3 has 14 amino acids. Looked up from germline, CDR1 is SNHLY and CDR2 is FYNNEI. V was pared by 0 bases and J by 2 bases, with 5 bases between. CDR3 in amino acids: CASSEATAYNEQFF. The CDR3 nucleotides read TGTGCCAGCAGTGAAGCGACGGCCTACAATGAGCAGTTCTTC.

This clonotype was picked up a small number of times. The chain links TRBV7-2 to TRBJ1-1; tentatively, D is TRBD1 (6 bases). The CDR3 spans 15 residues. The V end lost 5 bases, the J end lost 4 bases, and 17 bases lay between the germline ends. Germline V gives CDR1 SGHTA, CDR2 FQGNSA. CDR3 nucleotide sequence: TGTGCCAGCAGCCCCTCGCCAGGGGCGGCCACTGAAGCTTTCTTT. Amino acids: CASSPSPGAATEAFF.

The chain has TRBV9 and TRBJ2-3; D is unresolved. The length of the CDR3 is 13 residues. The germline CDR1 and CDR2 sequences are SGDLS and YYNGEE. Trimming shortened V by 7 bases and J by 1 base, and 10 bases separated the two germline ends. CDR3 sequence reads: CASGLYGTDTQYF. The CDR3 DNA is TGTGCCAGCGGTCTCTACGGCACAGATACGCAGTATTTT.